A single sample gave rise to the 21 T cell receptor beta chains below, sequenced in a study of T cell repertoires in cytomegalovirus infection. TCRdb re-analysed the reads in MiXCR, keeping a single row per CDR3 protein. The table lists hundreds of thousands of distinct CDR3 sequences, 20% to 25% of them singletons. The sequencing sample was made of CD8+ T cells from PBMCs. The receptors were gathered from a human donor in good health (CMV status not recorded). Some clones in this sample may be carry-over from other donors' samples.

The chain employs TRBV6-5 and TRBJ1-1, with D possibly being TRBD1 (6 bases). CDR1 and CDR2 from the germline V gene are MNHEY and SVGAGI. The CDR3 length is 16 residues. Trimming left V 0 bases short and J 5 bases short, with 16 bases between. The CDR3 region has the DNA TGTGCCAGCAGTTACTCGGTCGGGGGGCTCGGTACTGAAGCTTTCTTT. Protein: CASSYSVGGLGTEAFF.

The rearrangement joins TRBV15 to TRBJ1-5, with D hard to call. Per germline, CDR1 LNHNV and CDR2 YYDKDF (reference sequence). The CDR3 runs to 12 residues. V lost 0 bases and J lost 4, with 1 base in between. The CDR3 region is CATSRENQPQHF. The CDR3 DNA follows: TGTGCCACCAGCAGAGAAAATCAGCCCCAGCATTTT.

The sample holds a few counts of this clonotype. The rearrangement joins TRBV6-8 to TRBJ2-7, with 9 positions matching TRBD1. CDR1 and CDR2 (germline): MNHGY, SAAAGT. The length of the CDR3 is 16 residues. Trimming removed 1 base from V and 6 bases from J; junction bases left unmatched: 10. CDR3 protein: CASSYFSGQGGSEQYF. CDR3 nucleotides: TGTGCCAGCAGTTACTTTTCGGGACAGGGAGGCAGCGAGCAGTACTTC.

This CDR3 reads CASSYSPLARGFF. CDR3 sequence (DNA): TGTGCCAGCAGTTACTCGCCACTAGCCCGGGGTTTCTTT. The chain links TRBV6-2 or TRBV6-3 to TRBJ1-1; D is undetermined. CDR1 is MNHEY, CDR2 SVGEGT, per germline. The CDR3 extends over 13 amino acids. V was shortened by 0 bases and J by 13 bases, with 15 bases between the two germline ends.

This clonotype was seen at least ten times. This sequence joins TRBV12-3 or TRBV12-4 and TRBJ1-4, with unresolved D. V was trimmed by 3 bases and J by 8 bases, leaving 10 bases between them. The CDR3 totals 13 residues. In DNA form, the CDR3 reads TGTGCCAGCAGTTTGAGGGTTCGGGAAAAACTGTTTTTT. Translated, it gives CASSLRVREKLFF.

For this clonotype: A much larger clone differs from this one at a single base, so this may be a read error. The chain links TRBV19 to TRBJ1-4; TRBD1 agrees at 9 bases. This CDR3 contains 15 residues. Trimming at V came to 6 bases and at J to 3 bases, leaving 5 bases not matched to a gene. Germline loops: CDR1 LNHDA, CDR2 SQIVND (reference sequence). For the CDR3, the DNA is TGTGCCAGTAGCACACAGGGGGCGGCTAATGAAAAACTGTTTTTT. This translates into CASSTQGAANEKLFF.

The chain has TRBV6-1 and TRBJ2-7; D is unresolved. From germline, CDR1 is MNHNS and CDR2 SASEGT. The CDR3 runs 14 residues. Trimming took off 5 bases at V and 4 bases at J, with 15 bases between the two ends. The CDR3: CASSSPREGYEQYF. For the CDR3, the DNA is TGTGCCAGCAGTTCCCCTAGGGAAGGGTACGAGCAGTACTTC.

A remark on this clonotype: A much larger clone is a single base away; this may be a read error. The rearrangement joins TRBV7-2 to TRBJ2-5, with D unclear. CDR3 length: 16 residues. Trimming took 8 bases from V and 3 from J, leaving 22 bases between them. Germline CDR1 is SGHTA and CDR2 is FQGNSA. As DNA, the CDR3 is TGTGCCAGCGGCGGATGCGGTGGCTCGATTAAAGAGACCCAGTACTTC. Translating it yields CASGGCGGSIKETQYF.

This clonotype has at least ten counts. The chain links TRBV7-2 to TRBJ1-2; D gene uncertain. The germline gives CDR1 SGHTA, CDR2 FQGNSA. The CDR3 is made up of 17 amino acids. Deletions cut 1 base from V and 6 bases from J, with 21 bases between. CDR3 residues: CASSLDGVPGPHDGYTF. CDR3 in DNA: TGTGCCAGCAGCTTAGATGGAGTCCCCGGGCCCCACGATGGCTACACCTTC.

This clonotype was counted between two and nine times. The chain links TRBV7-9 to TRBJ2-7, with 7 bases identical to TRBD1. J was trimmed by 2 bases and V by 3 bases; bases with no gene match: 10. Per germline, CDR1 SEHNR and CDR2 FQNEAQ (reference sequence). The CDR3 has 16 residues. The CDR3 DNA reads TGTGCCAGCAGCTTTAGCCGGGACAGTGAACCCTACGAGCAGTACTTC. Its protein is CASSFSRDSEPYEQYF.

The V gene is TRBV20-1, the J gene TRBJ2-7; D is perhaps TRBD1 (6 bases). Germline-derived CDR1 and CDR2 are DFQATT and SNEGSKA (reference sequence). There are 11 residues in the CDR3. CDR3 protein: CSPRTQGEQYV. CDR3 in DNA: TGCAGCCCGAGGACACAGGGCGAGCAGTACGTC.

This clonotype was observed once. The V and J genes are TRBV20-1 and TRBJ1-2, with 11 bases matching TRBD1. The ends lost 5 bases at V and 6 bases at J; junction bases unmatched: 5. CDR3 length: 13 residues. Germline V lookup: CDR1 DFQATT, CDR2 SNEGSKA (reference sequence). CDR3 bases: TGCAGTGCTCCCGGACAGGGGGCAGATGGCTACACCTTC. It encodes CSAPGQGADGYTF.

This clonotype was seen only a few times. The chain uses TRBV28 and TRBJ2-1; D unresolved. V shed 5 bases and J shed 7 bases, with 15 bases lying between them. Germline CDR1 reads MDHEN; CDR2 reads SYDVKM. CDR3 size: 14 residues. The CDR3 DNA follows: TGTGCCAGCAGTGGACCGACTCCTTGGAATGAGCAGTTCTTC. Encoded protein: CASSGPTPWNEQFF. The whole variable domain, remainder taken from reference TRBV28 and TRBJ2-1, is DVKVTQSSRYLVKRTGEKVFLECVQDMDHENMFWYRQDPGLGLRLIYFSYDVKMKEKGDIPEGYSVSREKKERFSLILESASTNQTSMYLCASSGPTPWNEQFFGPGTRLTVL.

Regarding this clonotype: A much larger clone differs by one base, so this may be a read error. V is TRBV7-2 and J is TRBJ2-3; D is ambiguous. The CDR3 contains 15 residues. Trimming took 2 bases from V and 4 from J, leaving 13 bases between them. Germline values: CDR1 SGHTA, CDR2 FQGNSA. The CDR3 reads CASSLSHSRADTQYF. The CDR3 region has the DNA TGTGCCAGCAGCTTAAGTCACAGTAGGGCAGATACGCAGTATTTT. The full variable domain, in which reference TRBV7-2 and TRBJ2-3 provide the parts outside the CDR3, is GAGVSQSPSNKVTEKGKDVELRCDPISGHTALYWYRQSLGQGLEFLIYFQGNSAPDKSGLPSDRFSAERTGGSVSTLTIQRTQQEDSAVYLCASSLSHSRADTQYFGPGTRLTVL.

This chain links TRBV28 with TRBJ2-7; 8 nucleotides match TRBD1. After removal of 5 bases from V and 1 base from J, the junction contained 10 bases not matched to a gene. The CDR3 totals 16 residues. Germline CDR1 and CDR2: MDHEN and SYDVKM. The CDR3 sequence: CASSPPDRAKSYEQYV. CDR3 bases: TGTGCCAGCAGTCCCCCGGACAGGGCAAAATCCTACGAGCAGTACGTC.

This chain uses TRBV7-9 with TRBJ1-1, with 8 bases identical to TRBD1. Trimming removed 7 bases from V and 10 bases from J; junction bases left unmatched: 11. CDR1 and CDR2 from the germline V gene are SEHNR and FQNEAQ (reference sequence). The CDR3 loop spans 13 amino acids. Written as DNA, the CDR3 is TGTGCCAGCACACCCCCCCAGGGGGCTGGAGCTTTCTTT. Its protein product is CASTPPQGAGAFF.

The rearrangement links TRBV6-2 or TRBV6-3 to TRBJ1-6; 7 bases line up with TRBD1. There are 18 residues in the CDR3. The V and J ends lost 6 bases and 1 base, in that order; junction bases with no gene match: 12. Germline assignment: CDR1 MNHEY and CDR2 SVGEGT. CDR3 loop: CASSRATGTGSYNSPLHF. DNA for the CDR3: TGTGCCAGCAGCCGCGCGACAGGGACCGGGTCCTATAATTCACCCCTCCACTTT.

The CDR3 bases are TGCGCCAGCAGCCAAGAAAGGGCAGGGGGCAGGAATGAGCAGTTCTTC. It codes for CASSQERAGGRNEQFF. The V call is TRBV4-3, the J call TRBJ2-1; the match to TRBD1 covers 8 bases. The CDR3 runs to 16 residues. Trimming at V came to 0 bases and at J to 7 bases, leaving 8 bases not matched to a gene. From germline, CDR1 is LGHNA and CDR2 YSLEER.

The table lists this clonotype with a few counts. This chain joins TRBV28 and TRBJ2-1, with TRBD2 as a possible D gene (7 bases). CDR1 is MDHEN and CDR2 is SYDVKM in the germline V gene. The CDR3 consists of 15 residues. V lost 8 bases and J lost 2, with 16 bases in between. The DNA for the CDR3 is TGTGCCAGCCTGCCTATAGGGGGGGCCTACAATGAGCAGTTCTTC. It translates to CASLPIGGAYNEQFF.

This clonotype showed up just a few times. V usage is TRBV29-1 and J usage is TRBJ2-1, with D perhaps being TRBD1 or TRBD2 (5 bases each). The CDR3 runs 16 residues. Germline loops: CDR1 SQVTM, CDR2 ANQGSEA. V lost 3 bases, J lost 7 bases, and 22 bases lay in between. In nucleotides, the CDR3 is TGCAGCGTTGAGCCCCCTCTTGACAGTGAGGGTAATGAGCAGTTCTTC. Translating gives CSVEPPLDSEGNEQFF.

This clonotype has only a few counts. The rearrangement uses TRBV6-1 and TRBJ2-7; the match to TRBD1 covers 11 bases. The J segment lost 2 bases and the V segment lost 3 bases, leaving 3 bases of the junction unmatched. Per the germline V gene, CDR1 is MNHNS and CDR2 is SASEGT. The CDR3 consists of 15 residues. The CDR3, as DNA: TGTGCCAGCAGTGAGGGACAGGGGGAGCCCTACGAGCAGTACTTC. It codes for CASSEGQGEPYEQYF.